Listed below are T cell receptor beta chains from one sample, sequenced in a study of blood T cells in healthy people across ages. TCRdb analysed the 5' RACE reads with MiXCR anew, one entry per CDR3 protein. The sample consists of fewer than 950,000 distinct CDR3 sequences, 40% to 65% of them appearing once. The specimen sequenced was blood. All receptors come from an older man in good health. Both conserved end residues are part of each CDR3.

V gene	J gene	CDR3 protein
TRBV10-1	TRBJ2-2	CASSERAGGHGELFF
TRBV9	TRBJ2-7	CASSVAGGKPYEQYF
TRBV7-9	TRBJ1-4	CASRPGEGAGEKLFF
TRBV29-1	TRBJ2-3	CSVPGTSRDTQYF
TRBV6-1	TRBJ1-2	CASSAGRKPNYGYTF
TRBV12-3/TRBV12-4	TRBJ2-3	CASSHLAGADRDAYF
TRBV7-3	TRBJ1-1	CASSPRGGQNTEAFF
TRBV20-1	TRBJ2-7	CSAEERDGRSYEQYF
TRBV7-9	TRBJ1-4	CASSYREKLFF
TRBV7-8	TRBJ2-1	CASSLARAGPYNEQFF
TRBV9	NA	CASSADLEREQYF